This T cell receptor (beta chain) appears in the sequencing data of a study of blood T cell repertoires in COVID-19 (TCRdb year 2020). The study in broad terms: The collaborator samples originated in the United States, Italy and Spain and spanned the acute and convalescent phases of COVID-19. The repertoires were made available in a free public database intended to serve as a resource for research on the immune response to SARS-CoV-2. Nearly every sample came with metadata listing a de-identified subject ID, COVID-19 status, age in years and sex. The prospective study material was composed of cDNA or gDNA derived from T cells, B-cell-depleted T cells, or PBMCs. Samples were obtained from the ongoing ImmuneRACE study (first 160 participants) and from about 1,300 subjects provided by 6 global collaborators. Subjects who had been exposed to COVID-19, were actively infected with it, or had recovered from it provided the deeply sampled blood TCRbeta repertoires that made up the dataset. Where HLA class I and class II types were available, the types were taken from metadata supplied by the sample provider, not from assay-based typing.

Unmatched junction bases come to 10, with V trimmed by 7 bases and J by 3 bases. CDR1 and CDR2 were assigned from the germline V gene (reference sequence) as SGHNT and YYREEE. Inclusive of the bounding cysteine and phenylalanine, the CDR3 is 16 residues long. Only the CDR3 portion is preserved as DNA: 48 bases, with reading frame beginning at the first base. A remark on this clone: This receptor's antigen is unknown. No qualities accompany the bases; no much larger clone lies one base away.

The immunoSEQ Assay, a bias-controlled multiplex PCR, was used to amplify TCRbeta CDR3 regions from genomic DNA. Regarding the original processing steps: Nucleated cell counts per sample were estimated from amplification of reference gene primers within the assay. To quantify the absolute abundance of each unique TCRbeta CDR3 rearrangement, sequence reads were collapsed and filtered. For each sample, productive Simpson clonality was calculated by taking the square root of Simpson's diversity index across productive rearrangements. Here the immuneACCESS table is served through TCRdb, limited to in-frame sequences with V and J called. Missing clones are a known gap in these copies; in checked studies unresolved V genes cover under half, and the rest lacks a known reason. The DNA was the basis for D and trimming; V, J and clone size are from that table. The sample table contains 180,000 or so clones; only one count was recorded for roughly 86% of them. The top ten hold less than 1% of the sample.

Whole blood was collected in K2EDTA tubes by collaborating institutions according to the institutions' own protocols. For TCRbeta analysis, collaborators shipped samples as frozen whole blood, isolated PBMCs, or DNA extracted from either of those sample types. Findings and caveats that apply to the study as a whole: The quantity of clinical and demographic metadata differed by source and by participant and was supplied without curation.

The chain uses TRBV5-4 and TRBJ2-3; 11 junctional bases match TRBD2. This TCR was recovered from a young man with acute or convalescent COVID-19. What was sequenced was peripheral blood. Read as DNA, the sequence is TGTGCCAGCCGAAAAACTAGCGGGGGTTCGACAGATACGCAGTATTTT. It is translated as CASRKTSGGSTDTQYF. With all but the CDR3 taken from the reference TRBV5-4 and TRBJ2-3 genes, the full variable domain is: ETGVTQSPTHLIKTRGQQVTLRCSSQSGHNTVSWYQQALGQGPQFIFQYYREEENGRGNFPPRFSGLQFPNYSSELNVNALELDDSALYLCASRKTSGGSTDTQYFGPGTRLTVL.